These T cell receptor beta chains were read from a single sample in a study of low-dose radiotherapy and immunotherapy resistance in tumors. TCRdb re-derived calls from the reads in MiXCR, one entry per CDR3 protein. Of about 46,000 distinct CDR3 sequences in the sample, about 10% were seen once. This specimen consisted of PBMCs, obtained before treatment. These TCRs come from a female donor with ovarian cancer. Both conserved end residues are part of each CDR3. The order of the fields is V gene, D gene, CDR3 length, clone size, J gene, CDR3 DNA, CDR3 protein. A D gene is named only where the DNA matches it firmly. Clone size is stated in some rows and not others, as once, few, many or a class when expanded.

TRBV13	-	19	many	TRBJ2-2	TGTGCCAGCAGCCCGTTTATCGGGGCCTGGGAGACCCAACGAGGGGAGCTGTTTTTT	CASSPFIGAWETQRGELFF
TRBV29-1	-	12	many	TRBJ1-3	TGCAGCGTTGGGGGCTCTGGAAACACCATATATTTT	CSVGGSGNTIYF
TRBV6-2/TRBV6-3	-	12	many	TRBJ1-4	TGTGCCAGCAGCCGGCGGGCTGAAAAACTGTTTTTT	CASSRRAEKLFF
TRBV12-3/TRBV12-4	-	12	-	TRBJ2-5	TGTGCCAGCACCGTAGCGGAAGAGACCCAGTACTTC	CASTVAEETQYF
TRBV2	TRBD1	14	many	TRBJ1-1	TGTGCCAGCAGTACCCAGACAGGGGTAACTGAAGCTTTCTTT	CASSTQTGVTEAFF
TRBV5-1	-	14	few	TRBJ2-7	TGCGCCAGCAGCCCAACCCGGGGTGAGGGGGAGCAGTACTTC	CASSPTRGEGEQYF
TRBV7-2	TRBD2	15	-	TRBJ2-1	TGTGCCAGCAGCTCACGTCGCGGGGGGGCTTGGGAACAGTTCTTC	CASSSRRGGAWEQFF
TRBV4-1	TRBD2	15	many	TRBJ2-7	TGCGCCAGCAGCCTAACTAGCGGTAGCTCCTACGAGCAGTACTTC	CASSLTSGSSYEQYF
TRBV19	TRBD1	16	many	TRBJ1-1	TGTGCCAGCAAAAGACAGGGGGCGGATGTTTCGACTGAAGCTTTCTTT	CASKRQGADVSTEAFF
TRBV5-1	-	14	many	TRBJ1-1	TGCGCCAGCAGCATAGACGGGGGGAACACTGAAGCTTTCTTT	CASSIDGGNTEAFF
TRBV7-9	-	14	many	TRBJ1-1	TGTGCCAGCAGCCATTGGACTATGAACACTGAAGCTTTCTTT	CASSHWTMNTEAFF
TRBV30	TRBD1	13	many	TRBJ2-7	TGTGCCTGGAGTCGGGACAGGGGTAGAGAGCAGTACTTC	CAWSRDRGREQYF
TRBV12-3/TRBV12-4	-	13	many	TRBJ2-7	TGTGCCTCAAAACCCGGGGCACTCTACGAGCAGTACTTC	CASKPGALYEQYF
TRBV12-3/TRBV12-4	-	13	-	TRBJ2-7	TGTGCCAGCAGTTTCAGGGAAATAAGTGAGCAGTACTTC	CASSFREISEQYF
TRBV3-1	-	15	many	TRBJ2-7	TGTGCCAGCGCTTACGGGGGCCGTCCGCGAGGCGAGCAGTACTTC	CASAYGGRPRGEQYF
TRBV28	-	14	many	TRBJ2-5	TGTGCCAGCTGTTCGAGTTCTTACCAAGAGACCCAGTACTTC	CASCSSSYQETQYF
TRBV28	-	17	many	TRBJ2-6	TGTGCCAGCAGTTTAATGGGGGCTCCCTCTGGGGCCAACGTCCTGACTTTC	CASSLMGAPSGANVLTF
TRBV2	-	12	many	TRBJ2-7	TGTGCCAGCAGTGGTACAGGGTTCGAGCAGTACTTC	CASSGTGFEQYF
TRBV7-2	-	14	many	TRBJ2-3	TGTGCCAGCAGCTTAAGGCGGCATCAAGATACGCAGTATTTT	CASSLRRHQDTQYF
TRBV30	-	15	many	TRBJ2-6	TGTGCCTGGAGTCACGGCGTTGGCGGGGCCAACGTCCTGACTTTC	CAWSHGVGGANVLTF
TRBV5-1	TRBD2	15	many	TRBJ2-7	TGCGCCAGCAGCACGATCGGGGGGGCTACCTACGAGCAGTACTTC	CASSTIGGATYEQYF
TRBV19	TRBD1	18	many	TRBJ2-6	TGTGCCAGTAGGCTCTGGGGACAGGCCTTCTCTGGGGCCAACGTCCTGACTTTC	CASRLWGQAFSGANVLTF
TRBV30	-	18	many	TRBJ1-5	TGTGCCTGGAGTGTACGCGGGCAGAAACCTTATAGCAATCAGCCCCAGCATTTT	CAWSVRGQKPYSNQPQHF
TRBV20-1	TRBD2	18	many	TRBJ2-2	TGCAGTGCTACCGACACTCTAGGACTAGCGGGAGTGGCCGGGGAGCTGTTTTTT	CSATDTLGLAGVAGELFF
TRBV29-1	-	14	many	TRBJ1-1	TGCAGCGTTGTACTTATTCCAGGGACCACTGAAGCTTTCTTT	CSVVLIPGTTEAFF
TRBV29-1	-	9	many	TRBJ1-1	TGCAGCGTTGAAGGTGAAGCTTTCTTT	CSVEGEAFF
TRBV30	-	10	many	TRBJ2-2	TGTGCCGGGAGTACCGGGGAGCTGTTTTTT	CAGSTGELFF
TRBV4-1	TRBD2	17	many	TRBJ2-3	TGCGCCAGCAGCCAAGGGTGGACTAGCGGGCGGACAGATACGCAGTATTTT	CASSQGWTSGRTDTQYF
TRBV20-1	-	13	many	TRBJ2-3	TGCAGTGCCGAGGGCGGGTGGGGAGATACGCAGTATTTT	CSAEGGWGDTQYF
TRBV12-3/TRBV12-4	-	14	many	TRBJ2-7	TGTGCCAGCAGCCGACTTGGACTGACGAGCGAGCAGTACTTC	CASSRLGLTSEQYF
TRBV20-1	-	14	many	TRBJ1-6	TGCAGTGCCAGTACGGGAGGAGCCAATTCACCCCTCCACTTT	CSASTGGANSPLHF
TRBV4-1	-	13	many	TRBJ2-7	TGCGCCAGCAGCCACACGACAGCCTACGAGCAGTACTTC	CASSHTTAYEQYF
TRBV18	TRBD1	14	many	TRBJ1-2	TGTGCCAGCTCACGCGTAGGGGGCCTCTATGGCTACACCTTC	CASSRVGGLYGYTF
TRBV2	TRBD1	14	many	TRBJ1-6	TGTGCCAGCGGGACAGGGGGTTGGAATTCACCCCTCCACTTT	CASGTGGWNSPLHF
TRBV11-2	TRBD1	13	medium-sized	TRBJ1-1	TGTGCCAGCAGCCCTGGGACAGCTCTCCCAGGGTTCTTT	CASSPGTALPGFF
TRBV5-1	TRBD1	14	many	TRBJ2-1	TGCGCCAGCAGCTTAGGACAGGCTTACAATGAGCAGTTCTTC	CASSLGQAYNEQFF
TRBV5-1	TRBD1	15	-	TRBJ2-3	TGCGCCAGCAGCTCTCGGCGGACAGGGACAGATACGCAGTATTTT	CASSSRRTGTDTQYF
TRBV9	TRBD1	16	many	TRBJ2-7	TGTGCCAGCAGCGGCACCTTCGGGGACAGGGATAGCGAGCAGTACTTC	CASSGTFGDRDSEQYF
TRBV12-3/TRBV12-4	TRBD1	16	many	TRBJ2-3	TGTGCCAGCAGGGCACAGGGGGCGATTAGCACAGATACGCAGTATTTT	CASRAQGAISTDTQYF
TRBV6-2/TRBV6-3	TRBD1	16	many	TRBJ1-2	TGTGCCAGCAGTTTAATTTGGGACAGTCTCTCAAGTGGCTACACCTTC	CASSLIWDSLSSGYTF
TRBV2	TRBD1	19	many	TRBJ2-2	TGTGCCAGCACCCCTTTCGGGATGTCCGGGACAGGGCCCACCGGGGAGCTGTTTTTT	CASTPFGMSGTGPTGELFF
TRBV20-1	TRBD1	15	many	TRBJ2-7	TGCAGTGCTAGAGATGGAGGGACAGGGCTTTACGAGCAGTACTTC	CSARDGGTGLYEQYF
TRBV24-1	TRBD2	17	few	TRBJ2-1	TGTGCCACCAGTGACCCGGGACTAGCGGGAGGATTCGATGAGCAGTTCTTC	CATSDPGLAGGFDEQFF
TRBV4-1	TRBD1	18	few	TRBJ2-2	TGCGCCAGCAGCCAACGGGTTCCCGGACAGGGATCCACCGGGGAGCTGTTTTTT	CASSQRVPGQGSTGELFF
TRBV29-1	-	12	many	TRBJ1-1	TGCAGCGTTGAAGGTGGGGCGGCTGAAGCTTTCTTT	CSVEGGAAEAFF